This is a list of T cell receptor beta chains from one sample in a study of T-cell memory formation after mild COVID-19. TCRdb reprocessed the 5' RACE reads with MiXCR, giving one entry per CDR3 protein. The data show approximately 450,000 distinct CDR3 sequences, 15% to 20% seen once. Sequencing was carried out using PBMCs or a T cell subset sorted from them (not recorded which). These receptors came from an adult woman who had mild COVID-19 (a few samples of this study predate the infection). Cell type and time point are not known. Each CDR3 is given with its conserved first and last residue. Each record gives: D gene, clone size, V gene, J gene, CDR3 DNA, CDR3 protein. The D gene is left open where the match is weak. Not all rows give a size; the values are once, few, many and, for expanded clones, a class.

>TRBD1|few|TRBV9|TRBJ2-1
TGTGCCAGCAGCCTACCCCAAGGACAGGGGCCGGCTACGGAGCAGTTCTTC
CASSLPQGQGPATEQFF
>NA|many|TRBV29-1|TRBJ1-1
TGCAGCGTTGCGAACAGGAACACTGAAGCTTTCTTT
CSVANRNTEAFF
>TRBD1|few|TRBV5-1|TRBJ2-7
TGCGCCAGCAGCTTGGAAGGACAGGGACCTCTCGAGCAGTACTTC
CASSLEGQGPLEQYF
>NA|few|TRBV5-1|TRBJ2-1
TGCGCCAGCAGCTTGGGTACTACTGGCGATGAGCAGTTCTTC
CASSLGTTGDEQFF
>NA|NA|TRBV18|TRBJ1-2
TGTGCCAGCTCACCACAGAGCCCCGGGAGGGCCTATGGCTACACCTTC
CASSPQSPGRAYGYTF
>NA|many|TRBV7-2|TRBJ2-7
TGTGCCAGCAGCTTAGCGAGGGGTCTCGAAGCCGAGCAGTACTTC
CASSLARGLEAEQYF
>TRBD2|few|TRBV23-1|TRBJ2-1
TGCGCCAGCAGTCAATCTAGCGGGGGCCCCGGCCCCTGCAATGAGCAGTTCTTC
CASSQSSGGPGPCNEQFF
>NA|NA|TRBV20-1|TRBJ2-7
TGCAGTGCTAGACTGAGGGGCCGAGAAAGGGAGCAGTACTTC
CSARLRGREREQYF
>NA|NA|TRBV2|TRBJ1-2
TGTGCCAGCAGAGGGGTTAGCAGTGGCTACACCTTC
CASRGVSSGYTF
>TRBD1|few|TRBV7-3|TRBJ1-1
TGTGCCAGCAGCTTAACGGCCAGGGGGCATACTGAAGCTTTCTTT
CASSLTARGHTEAFF
>NA|few|TRBV20-1|TRBJ2-5
TGCAGTGCTAGGCCGATAGCGGATCAAGAGACCCAGTACTTC
CSARPIADQETQYF
>NA|few|TRBV7-7|TRBJ2-2
TGTGCCAGCAGCCCCTCAGGGGCGAACACCGGGGAGCTGTTTTTT
CASSPSGANTGELFF
>TRBD1|few|TRBV20-1|TRBJ1-5
TGCAGTGCTACCCGACAGGGCCCTTACCCCAATCAGCCCCAGCATTTT
CSATRQGPYPNQPQHF
>TRBD2|NA|TRBV7-2|TRBJ2-7
TGTGCCAGCAGCCCACCCGGGACTAGCGGTTATAAGCAGTACTTC
CASSPPGTSGYKQYF
>NA|few|TRBV4-3|TRBJ2-1
TGCGCCAGCAGCCACTCGTCCTACAATGAGCAGTTCTTC
CASSHSSYNEQFF
>TRBD2|many|TRBV7-9|TRBJ2-1
TGTGCCAGCAGCCATTTAGAGACGGGACTAGCGGGGGGAGCTGGTGAGCAGTTCTTC
CASSHLETGLAGGAGEQFF
>TRBD2|NA|TRBV12-3/TRBV12-4|TRBJ2-1
TGTGCCAGCAGCTTCAGGACTAGCGGGGACAATGAGCAGTTCTTC
CASSFRTSGDNEQFF
>NA|many|TRBV14|TRBJ1-1
TGTGCCAGCAGCCAAGTGGTGAACACTGAAGCTTTCTTT
CASSQVVNTEAFF